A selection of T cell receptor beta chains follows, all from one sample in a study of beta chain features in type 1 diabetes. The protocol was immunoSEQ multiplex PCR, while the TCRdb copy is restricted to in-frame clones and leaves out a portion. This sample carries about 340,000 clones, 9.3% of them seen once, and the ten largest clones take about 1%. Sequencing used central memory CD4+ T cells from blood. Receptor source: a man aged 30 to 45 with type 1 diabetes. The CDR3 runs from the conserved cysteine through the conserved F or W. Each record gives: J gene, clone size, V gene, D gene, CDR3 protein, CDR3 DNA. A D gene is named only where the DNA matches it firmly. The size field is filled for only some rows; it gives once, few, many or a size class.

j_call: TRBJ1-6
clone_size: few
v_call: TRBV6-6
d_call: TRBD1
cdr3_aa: CASSYVDRVYSPLHF
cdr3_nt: TGTGCCAGCAGTTACGTCGACAGGGTTTATTCACCCCTCCACTTT

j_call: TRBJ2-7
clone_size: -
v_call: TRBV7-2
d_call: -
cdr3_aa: CASSPHRSYEQYF
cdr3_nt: TGTGCCAGCAGCCCCCACCGGTCCTACGAGCAGTACTTC

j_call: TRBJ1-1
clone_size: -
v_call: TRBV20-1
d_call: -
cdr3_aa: CSARSVPEAFF
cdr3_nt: TGCAGTGCTAGGTCTGTCCCTGAAGCTTTCTTT

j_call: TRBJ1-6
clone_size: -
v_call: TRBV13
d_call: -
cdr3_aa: CASSLNRLSPLHF
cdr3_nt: TGTGCCAGCAGCTTAAATAGGCTATCACCCCTCCACTTT

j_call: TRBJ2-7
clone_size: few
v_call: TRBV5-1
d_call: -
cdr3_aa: CASSLEGRGTEQYF
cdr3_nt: TGCGCCAGCAGCTTGGAGGGCAGGGGTACCGAGCAGTACTTC

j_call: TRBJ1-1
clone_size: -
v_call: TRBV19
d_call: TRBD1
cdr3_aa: CASGTGQGVTEAFF
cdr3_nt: TGTGCCAGTGGTACGGGACAGGGGGTCACTGAAGCTTTCTTT

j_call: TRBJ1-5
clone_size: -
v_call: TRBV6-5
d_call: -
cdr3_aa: CASSYSGSNQPQHF
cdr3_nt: TGTGCCAGCAGTTACTCTGGCAGCAATCAGCCCCAGCATTTT

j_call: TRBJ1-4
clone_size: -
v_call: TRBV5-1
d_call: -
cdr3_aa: CASSLLGQGKEKLFF
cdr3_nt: TGCGCCAGCAGCCTTCTTGGGCAGGGTAAAGAAAAACTGTTTTTT

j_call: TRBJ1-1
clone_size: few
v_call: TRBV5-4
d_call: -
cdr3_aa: CASSPQGSHTEAFF
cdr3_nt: TGTGCCAGCAGCCCTCAGGGTTCCCACACTGAAGCTTTCTTT

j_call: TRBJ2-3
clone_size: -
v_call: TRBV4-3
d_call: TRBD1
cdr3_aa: CASSHRDSSTDTQYF
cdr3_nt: TGCGCCAGCAGCCACCGGGACAGTAGCACAGATACGCAGTATTTT

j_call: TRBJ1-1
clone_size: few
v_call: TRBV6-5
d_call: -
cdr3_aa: CASSWRVNTEAFF
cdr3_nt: TGTGCCAGCAGCTGGAGAGTGAACACTGAAGCTTTCTTT

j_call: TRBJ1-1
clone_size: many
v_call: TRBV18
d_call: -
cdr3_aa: CASSANKGAEAFF
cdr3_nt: TGTGCCAGCTCAGCCAATAAGGGAGCTGAAGCTTTCTTT

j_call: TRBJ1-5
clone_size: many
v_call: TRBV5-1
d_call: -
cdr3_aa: CASSPGGNQPQHF
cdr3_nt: TGCGCCAGCAGCCCGGGAGGGAATCAGCCCCAGCATTTT